The 10 T cell receptor beta chains listed next were all sequenced from one sample in a study of shared clonotypes between healthy human individuals. Positive CCR7 selection of CD45RO-negative cells yielded the naive CD8 cells, and terminally differentiated effector memory CD45RA+ cells were excluded. The repertoire was sequenced with immunoSEQ multiplex PCR; TCRdb's copy has only in-frame clones and lacks some. The table includes about 800,000 clones, approximately 96% detected once. The material sequenced was naive CD8+ T cells sorted from blood. These receptor sequences come from a man aged 30-40 years in good health.

The chain links TRBV6-1 to TRBJ2-1, with D perhaps assigned TRBD1 or TRBD2 (5 bases each). V lost 8 bases to trimming and J lost 8 bases, with 16 bases between them. CDR1 and CDR2 from the germline V gene are MNHNS and SASEGT. CDR3 length: 13 residues. The CDR3 loop is CASRDPLVDEQFF. The DNA for the CDR3 is TGTGCCAGCCGGGACCCTCTAGTAGATGAGCAGTTCTTC.

This rearrangement joins TRBV6-4 to TRBJ2-7, with TRBD2 identical over 12 bases. The CDR3 has 16 residues. CDR1 is MRHNA, CDR2 SNTAGT, per germline. V trimming: 3 bases; J trimming: 6 bases; junction bases outside the gene matches: 9. The CDR3 loop reads CASSDARLAGDLEQYF. CDR3 nucleotide sequence: TGTGCCAGCAGTGATGCGAGACTAGCGGGGGACCTCGAGCAGTACTTC.

This rearrangement joins TRBV9 to TRBJ2-5; D uncertain. The CDR3 is 12 amino acids. Per germline, CDR1 SGDLS and CDR2 YYNGEE. Trimming removed 3 bases at V and 5 bases at J, with 8 bases between. The CDR3 loop reads CASSGFGETQYF. CDR3 DNA sequence: TGTGCCAGCAGCGGGTTCGGGGAGACCCAGTACTTC.

The V call is TRBV9, the J call TRBJ2-2; D is unresolved. Germline assignment: CDR1 SGDLS and CDR2 YYNGEE. The CDR3 is made up of 13 amino acids. V shed 7 bases and J shed 6 bases, with 13 bases lying between them. The CDR3 nucleotides read TGTGCCAGCGCCCCGTTCGGTTCCGGGGAGCTGTTTTTT. Residues: CASAPFGSGELFF.

The genes are TRBV15 and TRBJ1-1, with TRBD1 identical over 8 bases. Germline CDR1 LNHNV, CDR2 YYDKDF (reference sequence). CDR3 length equals 17 residues. The V segment lost 6 bases and the J segment 3 bases; nucleotides outside the gene matches: 15. The CDR3 is CATRIDRGNVADTEAFF. Written as DNA, the CDR3 is TGTGCCACCAGGATAGACAGGGGAAATGTTGCGGACACTGAAGCTTTCTTT.

V usage is TRBV27 and J usage is TRBJ2-2; TRBD1 aligns across 7 bases. This CDR3 is 15 amino acids long. Germline V CDR1 and CDR2: MNHEY, SMNVEV (reference sequence). Trimming took 7 bases from V and 5 from J; bases not matched to a gene: 10. The CDR3: CASTVGTAITGELFF. Here the CDR3 DNA reads TGTGCCAGCACCGTAGGGACAGCCATTACCGGGGAGCTGTTTTTT.

The chain carries TRBV4-1 and TRBJ2-1; D is unclear. Per germline, CDR1 MGHRA and CDR2 YSYEKL. The CDR3 is 15 amino acids. The ends were cut back, 1 base at V and 2 bases at J, with 9 bases in the middle. The CDR3 bases are TGCGCCAGCAGCCAAGGTGGAGCCCCCTACAATGAGCAGTTCTTC. Amino acids: CASSQGGAPYNEQFF.

V and J are TRBV7-9 and TRBJ2-7; 9 bases are a match to TRBD1. With 4 bases clipped from V and 2 bases from J, the junction kept 6 bases outside the gene matches. Germline CDR1 SEHNR, CDR2 FQNEAQ (reference sequence). The CDR3 is 15 residues long. The CDR3 is CASSSPDRGPYEQYF. The CDR3 DNA reads as TGTGCCAGCAGCTCCCCGGACAGGGGCCCCTACGAGCAGTACTTC.

This sequence joins TRBV7-9 and TRBJ2-5; D possibly corresponds to TRBD1 (6 bases). The germline CDR1 and CDR2 sequences are SEHNR and FQNEAQ (reference sequence). V lost 8 bases and J lost 5, with 9 bases in between. There are 11 residues in the CDR3. CDR3 sequence: CASPGAETQYF. The CDR3 bases are TGTGCCAGCCCAGGGGCGGAGACCCAGTACTTC.

DNA of the CDR3: TGTGCCAGCAGTTTTACTGATAACTATGGCTACACCTTC. Its translation is CASSFTDNYGYTF. The rearrangement joins TRBV28 to TRBJ1-2; no firm D call. V was pared by 3 bases and J by 1 base, with 6 bases between. The CDR3 sequence is 13 residues long. Germline V gives CDR1 MDHEN, CDR2 SYDVKM.